This T cell receptor (beta chain) comes out of a study of T cell responses to AZD1222 COVID-19 vaccine. The CDR3 length is 14 residues. V was shortened by 1 base and J by 4 bases, with 12 bases between the two germline ends. Germline assignment: CDR1 SGHRS and CDR2 YFSETQ. About this clone: Its target is unknown.

The protocol was immunoSEQ multiplex PCR, while the TCRdb copy is restricted to in-frame clones and leaves out a portion. Of about 120,000 clones detected, 80% to 90% appear once; the ten largest clones hold 9.4%. Overall study results and limits: Nearly half of spike-specific TCRs reportedly target variant regions that are unmutated in the B.1.351 and B.1.1.7 variants. The study sampled repertoires only after the peak T cell response. Spike-specific TCR breadth rose after two AZD1222 doses, and depth rose as well.

This rearrangement joins TRBV5-1 to TRBJ2-7; a possible D gene is TRBD2 (6 bases). The sample in question was peripheral blood, obtained on day 0 of AZD1222 vaccination. This receptor was identified in an adult in good health. DNA of the CDR3: TGCGCCAGCAGCTTGTCGGGGCGGGAATACGAGCAGTACTTC. It encodes CASSLSGREYEQYF. Looking up the rest from reference TRBV5-1 and TRBJ2-7 gives the full variable domain: KAGVTQTPRYLIKTRGQQVTLSCSPISGHRSVSWYQQTPGQGLQFLFEYFSETQRNKGNFPGRFSGRQFSNSRSEMNVSTLELGDSALYLCASSLSGREYEQYFGPGTRLTVT.